The sequence of this T cell receptor (beta chain) was determined in a study of response to subunit inactivated influenza vaccine. General study findings and limits: Each seasonal flu vaccination may recruit only limited new T cells, authors suggested.

TCRdb reprocessed the RT-PCR reads with MiXCR, giving one entry per CDR3 protein. This table holds about 530,000 distinct CDR3 sequences, 10% to 15% found once. V lost 2 bases to trimming and J lost 4 bases, with 13 bases between them. The CDR3 covers 16 residues. The germline V gene encodes CDR1 KGHDR and CDR2 SFDVKD. Remarks on this clonotype: Its cognate antigen is unknown.

Specimen: PBMCs from blood, collected 35 to 45 days after vaccination. The sequence was obtained from a man aged 45-65 years who received an inactivated influenza vaccine. The J gene is TRBJ2-2, the V gene TRBV24-1; maybe TRBD1 (6 bases). The DNA for the CDR3 is TGTGCCACCAGTGATTCGACAGGACGGGGCACCGGGGAGCTGTTTTTT. Residues: CATSDSTGRGTGELFF.